These 28 T cell receptor beta chains came from one sample sequenced in a study of shared clonotypes between healthy human individuals. TCRdb keeps only in-frame clones here, not all; method: immunoSEQ multiplex PCR. The sample contains under 1,100,000 clones, about 70% of which appear only once. The source material was memory CD4+ T cells sorted from blood. Stated subset: CD45RA-negative fraction. Source of these receptors: a man between 18 and 35 years old in good health.

CDR3 region: CASSPATSGAGDTQYF. The CDR3 nucleotides are TGTGCCAGCTCACCCGCCACCAGCGGAGCAGGGGATACGCAGTATTTT. The V gene is TRBV18, the J gene TRBJ2-3; perhaps D is TRBD1 or TRBD2 (5 bases each). The CDR3 totals 16 residues. The V end was cut by 3 bases, the J end by 6 bases, with 19 bases between. The germline gives CDR1 KGHSH, CDR2 LQKENI.

This clone was observed once. The chain recombines TRBV5-6 with TRBJ2-7; TRBD2 is a possible D gene (6 bases). This CDR3 is built from 18 residues. Trimming took 1 base from V and 0 from J, leaving 20 bases between them. Germline CDR1 reads SGHDT; CDR2 reads YYEEEE. CDR3 sequence (DNA): TGTGCCAGCAGCTTGATTGGGGGAATCGGGACTTACTCCTACGAGCAGTACTTC. This sequence encodes CASSLIGGIGTYSYEQYF. Filled out from reference TRBV5-6 and TRBJ2-7, the complete variable domain reads DAGVTQSPTHLIKTRGQQVTLRCSPKSGHDTVSWYQQALGQGPQFIFQYYEEEERQRGNFPDRFSGHQFPNYSSELNVNALLLGDSALYLCASSLIGGIGTYSYEQYFGPGTRLTVT.

The rearrangement links TRBV4-2 to TRBJ1-2; D gene uncertain. CDR3 length equals 11 residues. V was trimmed by 0 bases and J by 8 bases, leaving 4 bases between them. Germline CDR1 and CDR2: LGHNA and YNFKEQ. The CDR3 sequence: CASSQELGYTF. The CDR3 DNA follows: TGTGCCAGCAGCCAAGAGCTGGGCTACACCTTC.

The rearrangement joins TRBV5-4 to TRBJ2-7; 11 bases align to TRBD2. Germline CDR1 reads SGHNT; CDR2 reads YYREEE (reference sequence). The J segment lost 2 bases and the V segment lost 0 bases, leaving 1 base of the junction unmatched. The CDR3 sequence is 15 residues long. The CDR3: CASSLDSGGAYEQYF. The CDR3, as DNA: TGTGCCAGCAGCTTGGATAGCGGGGGGGCCTACGAGCAGTACTTC.

To note about this clone: This sample includes further DNA sequences coding for the same CDR3. The chain has TRBV9 and TRBJ2-7; 9 nucleotides align to TRBD2. J lost 0 bases, V lost 0 bases, and 4 bases had no gene match. CDR3 size: 16 residues. CDR1 and CDR2 (germline): SGDLS, YYNGEE. The CDR3: CASSVGLAGSSYEQYF. The DNA of the CDR3 is TGTGCCAGCAGCGTAGGCCTAGCGGGGAGCTCCTACGAGCAGTACTTC.

The chain combines TRBV5-6 with TRBJ1-5; TRBD1 might be the D (6 bases). The CDR3 runs to 16 residues. Trimming cost V 5 bases and J 0 bases, with 15 bases left between them. Per germline, CDR1 SGHDT and CDR2 YYEEEE. The DNA of the CDR3 is TGTGCCAGCAGTCTTTGGGGACAACCTAGCAATCAGCCCCAGCATTTT. Protein product: CASSLWGQPSNQPQHF. The variable domain in full, completed from reference TRBV5-6 and TRBJ1-5, reads DAGVTQSPTHLIKTRGQQVTLRCSPKSGHDTVSWYQQALGQGPQFIFQYYEEEERQRGNFPDRFSGHQFPNYSSELNVNALLLGDSALYLCASSLWGQPSNQPQHFGDGTRLSIL.

This clone has more than one count but fewer than ten. The V and J genes are TRBV4-1 and TRBJ2-7; either TRBD1 or TRBD2 may supply D (5 bases each). Trimming cost V 0 bases and J 6 bases, with 12 bases left between them. CDR3 length: 14 residues. The germline V gene has CDR1 MGHRA and CDR2 YSYEKL. CDR3: CASSQERGVGEQYF. The CDR3 nucleotides read TGCGCCAGCAGCCAAGAGAGGGGAGTGGGCGAGCAGTACTTC.

Only a few counts were recorded for this clone. The same CDR3 can be traced to other DNA sequences in this sample. The V and J genes are TRBV2 and TRBJ2-7; no clear D. V lost 1 base to trimming and J lost 6 bases, with 4 bases between them. CDR3 size: 11 residues. Germline CDR1 SNHLY, CDR2 FYNNEI. For the CDR3, the DNA is TGTGCCAGCAGTGAAGAGGGCGAGCAGTACTTC. It translates to CASSEEGEQYF. The full variable domain, rest sourced from reference TRBV2 and TRBJ2-7, is EPEVTQTPSHQVTQMGQEVILRCVPISNHLYFYWYRQILGQKVEFLVSFYNNEISEKSEIFDDQFSVERPDGSNFTLKIRSTKLEDSAMYFCASSEEGEQYFGPGTRLTVT.

This clone came up once. The same CDR3 can be traced to other DNA sequences in this sample. The V and J genes are TRBV9 and TRBJ2-3, with 7 bases aligning to TRBD2. There are 15 residues in the CDR3. Per germline, CDR1 SGDLS and CDR2 YYNGEE. With 0 bases clipped from V and 4 bases from J, the junction kept 5 bases outside the gene matches. The CDR3 nucleotides are TGTGCCAGCAGCGTAGCGGCGGGGGTGGCAGATACGCAGTATTTT. This translates into CASSVAAGVADTQYF.

The chain uses TRBV5-6 and TRBJ2-5; 8 positions agree with TRBD2. Germline loops: CDR1 SGHDT, CDR2 YYEEEE. The V segment lost 4 bases and the J segment 5 bases; nucleotides outside the gene matches: 7. The CDR3 is made up of 14 amino acids. This chain's CDR3 is CASSDTRGAETQYF. The CDR3 DNA reads as TGTGCCAGCAGCGACACGCGGGGGGCGGAGACCCAGTACTTC.

V usage is TRBV28 and J usage is TRBJ1-1; D gene uncertain. The V gene's germline CDR1 is MDHEN and CDR2 SYDVKM. The CDR3 has 13 amino acids. The germline V and J ends were trimmed by 3 bases and 8 bases, with 13 bases remaining between them. The CDR3 is CASSFGKVKEAFF. CDR3 sequence (DNA): TGTGCCAGCAGTTTCGGAAAGGTAAAAGAAGCTTTCTTT.

This clone was counted between two and nine times. The chain is built from TRBV19 and TRBJ1-6, with D perhaps matching TRBD1 (5 bases). Trimming shortened V by 6 bases and J by 7 bases, and 16 bases separated the two germline ends. Germline CDR1 reads LNHDA; CDR2 reads SQIVND (reference sequence). The CDR3 runs to 15 residues. The CDR3 region has the DNA TGTGCCAGTAGCACCGGACAAGTCGGAAATTCACCCCTCCACTTT. This gives the protein CASSTGQVGNSPLHF.

The rearrangement links TRBV28 to TRBJ2-3, with 11 bases matching TRBD2. Losses at the gene ends were 6 bases for V and 4 bases for J; bases not matched to a gene: 6. The germline V gene encodes CDR1 MDHEN and CDR2 SYDVKM. The CDR3 contains 15 residues. CDR3 bases: TGTGCCAGCAGCCAACTAGCGGGAGCGGCAGATACGCAGTATTTT. This translates into CASSQLAGAADTQYF.

This chain connects TRBV10-3 to TRBJ1-2; no clear D gene. This CDR3 spans 17 amino acids. Per germline, CDR1 ENHRY and CDR2 SYGVKD. The V gene lost 5 bases and the J gene lost 0 bases, with 19 bases spanning the gap. The CDR3: CAISPDLGRSPNYGYTF. For the CDR3, the DNA is TGTGCCATCAGTCCCGATTTGGGGAGAAGTCCTAACTATGGCTACACCTTC.

This chain joins TRBV7-2 and TRBJ2-1; D might be TRBD2 (5 bases). This CDR3 comprises 14 residues. V was trimmed by 0 bases and J by 7 bases, leaving 10 bases between them. Germline V CDR1 and CDR2: SGHTA, FQGNSA. The CDR3 sequence: CASSLAGVGNEQFF. For the CDR3, the DNA is TGTGCCAGCAGCTTAGCGGGAGTGGGAAATGAGCAGTTCTTC.

With respect to this clone: The same CDR3 arises from other DNA sequences in this sample as well. The chain uses TRBV2 and TRBJ1-5, with D maybe TRBD1 (6 bases). The CDR3 spans 13 residues. Trimming stripped 3 bases from V and 4 bases from J, with 7 bases between. Looked up from germline, CDR1 is SNHLY and CDR2 is FYNNEI. This CDR3 reads CASSEDRNQPQHF. CDR3 DNA: TGTGCCAGCAGTGAGGACAGAAATCAGCCCCAGCATTTT.

The chain recombines TRBV11-2 with TRBJ2-2; D unclear. CDR1 is SGHAT, CDR2 FQNNGV, per germline. Trimming pared 4 bases from V and 5 bases from J, leaving 11 bases between. This CDR3 comprises 14 residues. The CDR3 here is CASSSEVGTGELFF. The DNA of the CDR3 is TGTGCCAGCAGCTCCGAAGTGGGGACCGGGGAGCTGTTTTTT.

The chain links TRBV28 to TRBJ2-1; TRBD1 might be the D (6 bases). Germline V gene data show CDR1 as MDHEN and CDR2 as SYDVKM. Trimming took off 10 bases at V and 2 bases at J, with 15 bases between the two ends. This CDR3 is 14 amino acids long. The CDR3 DNA reads TGTGCCACCACCCTCAGGGGCCCCTACAATGAGCAGTTCTTC. It yields the protein CATTLRGPYNEQFF.

This sequence joins TRBV18 and TRBJ1-1; TRBD1 aligns across 11 bases. CDR1 is KGHSH, CDR2 LQKENI, per germline. The V gene end was trimmed by 4 bases and the J gene end by 7 bases; junction bases not matched to a gene: 11. The CDR3 is 16 residues long. The chain's CDR3 is CASSLGQGGERGEAFF. Here the CDR3 DNA reads TGTGCCAGCTCACTGGGACAGGGGGGCGAAAGGGGTGAAGCTTTCTTT.

This clone was found once. J is TRBJ1-3 and V is TRBV6-1, with 9 bases lining up with TRBD1. Germline V gene data show CDR1 as MNHNS and CDR2 as SASEGT. This CDR3 has 15 residues. With V trimmed by 8 bases and J by 5 bases, 10 bases remained unmatched. The CDR3 DNA follows: TGTGCCAGCCTGTTAGGACAGGGGAAAAGAAACACCATATATTTT. Protein product: CASLLGQGKRNTIYF.

The chain's CDR3 is CASSQPLTGRNEKLFF. DNA of the CDR3: TGCGCCAGCAGCCAACCCTTGACAGGTCGTAATGAAAAACTGTTTTTT. The V call is TRBV4-1, the J call TRBJ1-4; tentative D call: TRBD1 (6 bases). V lost 2 bases to trimming and J lost 4 bases, with 14 bases between them. The CDR3 runs 16 residues. The germline CDR1 and CDR2 sequences are MGHRA and YSYEKL.

The CDR3 DNA reads TGTGCCAGCAGCCGGACTAGCGGTTCCCTCAGTACCCAGTACTTC. It is translated as CASSRTSGSLSTQYF. This chain links TRBV7-6 with TRBJ2-5; 10 nucleotides line up with TRBD2. V trimming: 5 bases; J trimming: 8 bases; junction bases outside the gene matches: 11. Per the germline V gene, CDR1 is SGHVS and CDR2 is FNYEAQ. The CDR3 consists of 15 residues.

This chain uses TRBV11-2 with TRBJ2-7; D gene ambiguous. Germline V gene data show CDR1 as SGHAT and CDR2 as FQNNGV. The germline V and J ends were trimmed by 4 bases and 0 bases, with 10 bases remaining between them. The CDR3 extends over 14 amino acids. Written as DNA, the CDR3 is TGTGCCAGCAGCTCTGGACCTAACTCCTACGAGCAGTACTTC. Its translation is CASSSGPNSYEQYF.

The J gene is TRBJ1-2, the V gene TRBV6-5, with 7 bases identical to TRBD1. CDR3 length equals 16 residues. The trim removed 4 bases at V and 0 bases at J, leaving 8 bases unmatched. Looked up from germline, CDR1 is MNHEY and CDR2 is SVGAGI. Here the CDR3 reads CASSSPTGAPNYGYTF. The CDR3 nucleotides are TGTGCCAGCAGTTCCCCTACAGGGGCCCCTAACTATGGCTACACCTTC.

This rearrangement joins TRBV27 to TRBJ2-3; D is unresolved. The V and J ends lost 8 bases and 14 bases respectively, with 14 bases between them. Germline lookup yields CDR1 MNHEY and CDR2 SMNVEV (reference sequence). The length of the CDR3 is 10 residues. This CDR3 reads CASALRIVYF. CDR3 nucleotide sequence: TGTGCCAGCGCCCTTAGGATCGTGTATTTT.

A few counts support this clone. The J gene is TRBJ1-5, the V gene TRBV2; 7 bases are a match to TRBD1. Unmatched junction bases numbered 9, after V lost 6 bases and J lost 4 bases. Germline values: CDR1 SNHLY, CDR2 FYNNEI. The CDR3 loop spans 15 amino acids. The CDR3 protein is CASRRGQGENQPQHF. The CDR3, as DNA: TGTGCCAGCAGGAGGGGGCAGGGGGAGAATCAGCCCCAGCATTTT.

This chain connects TRBV29-1 to TRBJ2-5; D uncertain. Germline V CDR1 and CDR2: SQVTM, ANQGSEA. This CDR3 spans 12 amino acids. Trimming pared 7 bases from V and 7 bases from J, leaving 16 bases between. The CDR3 reads CSGNSESGTQYF. The DNA of the CDR3 is TGCAGCGGAAATTCAGAGTCGGGGACCCAGTACTTC.

The rearrangement joins TRBV9 to TRBJ2-7, with D maybe TRBD2 (5 bases). Germline CDR1 and CDR2: SGDLS and YYNGEE. There are 14 residues in the CDR3. Trimming removed 4 bases at V and 4 bases at J, with 15 bases between. CDR3 bases: TGTGCCAGCAGCCGTGATTACAGCGGATACGAGCAGTACTTC. It yields the protein CASSRDYSGYEQYF.